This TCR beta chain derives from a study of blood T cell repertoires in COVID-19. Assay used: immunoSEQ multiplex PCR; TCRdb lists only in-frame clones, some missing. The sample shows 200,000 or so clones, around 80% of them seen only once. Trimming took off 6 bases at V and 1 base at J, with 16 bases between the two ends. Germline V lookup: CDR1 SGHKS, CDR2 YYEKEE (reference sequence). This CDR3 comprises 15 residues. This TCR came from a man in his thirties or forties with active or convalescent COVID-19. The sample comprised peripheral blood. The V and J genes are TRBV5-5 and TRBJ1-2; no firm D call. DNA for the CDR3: TGTGCCAGCATCCCCGGGTTCGGTAATAACTATGGCTACACCTTC. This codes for CASIPGFGNNYGYTF.